The sequence of this TCR beta chain was determined in a study of cytomegalovirus exposure and HLA in healthy donors. The CDR3 extends over 15 amino acids. Per germline, CDR1 SGHRS and CDR2 YFSETQ. Trimming took 3 bases from V and 2 from J, leaving 12 bases between them. Only one count was recorded for this clone. Primers: 60 Vbeta forward and 13 Jbeta reverse. Original analysis: In a later analysis, 79 million or so unique TCR beta chains included roughly 11 million shared by two or more donors. Clones were read by immunoSEQ multiplex PCR, and TCRdb kept only the in-frame ones, dropping some. The DNA was the basis for D and trimming; V, J and clone size are from that table. This table holds approximately 61,000 clones, under 85% found once.

This TCR was sampled from a man aged 50 to 59 in good health and CMV-seropositive. This rearrangement joins TRBV5-1 to TRBJ2-1; a weak D match, TRBD1 (6 bases). The sequencing input was PBMCs. The CDR3 DNA reads TGCGCCAGCAGCTCCACAGGGAACACCTACAATGAGCAGTTCTTC. Protein sequence: CASSSTGNTYNEQFF.